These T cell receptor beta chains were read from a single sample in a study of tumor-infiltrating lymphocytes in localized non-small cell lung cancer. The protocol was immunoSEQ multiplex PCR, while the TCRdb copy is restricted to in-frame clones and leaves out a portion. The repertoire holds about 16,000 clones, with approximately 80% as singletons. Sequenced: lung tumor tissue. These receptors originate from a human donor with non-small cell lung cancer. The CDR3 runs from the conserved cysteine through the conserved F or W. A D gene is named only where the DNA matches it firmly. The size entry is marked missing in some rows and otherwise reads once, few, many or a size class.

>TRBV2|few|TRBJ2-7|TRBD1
CASSMGQGLPYEQYF
TGTGCCAGCAGTATGGGACAGGGATTGCCCTACGAGCAGTACTTC
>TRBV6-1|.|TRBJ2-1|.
CASSEVVEQFF
TGTGCCAGCAGTGAAGTTGTTGAGCAGTTCTTC
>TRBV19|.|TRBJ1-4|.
CASSPSVRSNEKLFF
TGTGCCAGTAGTCCCTCGGTCAGATCTAATGAAAAACTGTTTTTT
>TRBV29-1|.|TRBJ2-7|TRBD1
CSVEEGGTGGYEQYF
TGCAGCGTTGAAGAGGGTGGGACAGGGGGCTACGAGCAGTACTTC
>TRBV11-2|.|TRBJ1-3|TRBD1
CASSKQGTGNTIYF
TGTGCCAGCAGCAAACAGGGGACTGGAAACACCATATATTTT
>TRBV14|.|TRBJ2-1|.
CASSQDLRDSREQFF
TGTGCCAGCAGCCAAGATCTGAGGGATTCACGGGAGCAGTTCTTC
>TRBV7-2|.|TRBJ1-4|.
CASSLDLWEKLFF
TGTGCCAGCAGCTTAGACCTTTGGGAAAAACTGTTTTTT
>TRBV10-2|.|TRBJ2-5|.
CASRTSGEGQETQYF
TGCGCCAGCAGAACCTCAGGGGAAGGGCAAGAGACCCAGTACTTC
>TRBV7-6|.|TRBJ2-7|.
CASSSGPNYEQYF
TGTGCCAGCAGCTCGGGACCGAACTACGAGCAGTACTTC
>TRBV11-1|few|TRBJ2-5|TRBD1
CASSLEGTGGVETQYF
TGTGCCAGCAGCTTAGAAGGGACAGGGGGCGTGGAGACCCAGTACTTC
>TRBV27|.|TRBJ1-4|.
CASRGQNYEKLFF
TGTGCCAGCCGGGGACAAAATTATGAAAAACTGTTTTTT
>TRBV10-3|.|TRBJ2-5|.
CAISGTNKETQYF
TGTGCCATCTCCGGGACAAATAAAGAGACCCAGTACTTC
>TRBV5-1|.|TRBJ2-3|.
CASSLPGLTDTQYF
TGCGCCAGCAGCTTGCCGGGTTTAACAGATACGCAGTATTTT
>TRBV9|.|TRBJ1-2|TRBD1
CASSDRGTGYSGYGYTF
TGTGCCAGCAGCGACAGGGGCACGGGGTATTCTGGGTATGGCTACACCTTC
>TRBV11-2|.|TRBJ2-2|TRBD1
CASSLQGAIGELFF
TGTGCCAGCAGCTTACAGGGGGCGATCGGGGAGCTGTTTTTT
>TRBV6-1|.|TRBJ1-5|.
CASNNGGVFQPQHF
TGTGCCAGCAATAATGGAGGGGTTTTTCAGCCCCAGCATTTT
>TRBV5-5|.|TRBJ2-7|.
CASSWLYEQYF
TGTGCCAGCAGCTGGCTCTACGAGCAGTACTTC
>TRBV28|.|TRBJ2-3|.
CASSLSGAALMSAQYF
TGTGCCAGCAGTTTATCCGGAGCGGCCCTGATGTCCGCGCAGTATTTT
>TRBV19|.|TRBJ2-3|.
CASSKALPDTQYF
TGTGCCAGTAGTAAGGCACTCCCAGATACGCAGTATTTT
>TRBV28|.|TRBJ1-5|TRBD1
CASSLVYRGGQPQHF
TGTGCCAGCAGTTTGGTGTACAGGGGTGGTCAGCCCCAGCATTTT
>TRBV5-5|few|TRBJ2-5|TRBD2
CASRRPSGGFQETQYF
TGTGCCAGCAGGAGACCTAGCGGGGGCTTTCAAGAGACCCAGTACTTC
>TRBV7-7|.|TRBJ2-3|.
CASSFGQGDTQYF
TGTGCTAGCAGCTTTGGGCAAGGAGATACGCAGTATTTT
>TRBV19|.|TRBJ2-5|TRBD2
CASSIDPSPGLAGGETQYF
TGTGCCAGTAGTATAGACCCCTCTCCGGGACTAGCGGGAGGAGAGACCCAGTACTTC
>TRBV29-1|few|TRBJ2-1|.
CSVEQGAGNEQFF
TGCAGCGTTGAACAGGGTGCCGGCAATGAGCAGTTCTTC
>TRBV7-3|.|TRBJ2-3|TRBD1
CASSLMGQGTDTQYF
TGTGCCAGCAGCTTAATGGGACAGGGGACAGATACGCAGTATTTT
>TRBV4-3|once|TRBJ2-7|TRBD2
CASSQGGGVYEQYF
TGCGCCAGCAGCCAAGGCGGGGGGGTCTACGAGCAGTACTTC
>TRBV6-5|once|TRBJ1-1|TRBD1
CASRRTGYTEAFF
TGTGCCAGCAGACGGACAGGGTACACTGAAGCTTTCTTT
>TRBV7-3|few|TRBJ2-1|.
CASSFTEQFF
TGTGCCAGCAGCTTCACGGAGCAGTTCTTC
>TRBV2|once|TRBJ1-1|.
CASSDTADLNTEAFF
TGTGCCAGCAGTGATACTGCCGACCTGAACACTGAAGCTTTCTTT
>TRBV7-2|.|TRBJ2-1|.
CASSLEQGSYNEQFF
TGTGCCAGCAGCTTAGAACAGGGCTCCTACAATGAGCAGTTCTTC
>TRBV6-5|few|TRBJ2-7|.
CASGDYEQYF
TGTGCCAGCGGTGACTACGAGCAGTACTTC
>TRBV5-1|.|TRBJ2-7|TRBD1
CASMTGTGVHEQYF
TGCGCCAGTATGACCGGGACAGGGGTCCACGAGCAGTACTTC
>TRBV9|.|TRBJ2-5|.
CASSSGLQETQYF
TGTGCCAGCAGCTCAGGACTGCAAGAGACCCAGTACTTC
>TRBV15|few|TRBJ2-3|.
CATSSLDAAQYF
TGTGCCACCAGCAGCCTAGATGCGGCGCAGTATTTT
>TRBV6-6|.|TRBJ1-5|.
CASSYPVNNQPQHF
TGTGCCAGCAGTTACCCGGTAAACAATCAGCCCCAGCATTTT
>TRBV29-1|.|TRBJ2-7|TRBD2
CSVDSGGVSYEQYF
TGCAGCGTTGATAGCGGGGGGGTTTCCTACGAGCAGTACTTC
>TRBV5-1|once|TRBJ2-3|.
CASSRTTIYTDTQYF
TGCGCCAGCAGCCGAACTACAATATACACAGATACGCAGTATTTT
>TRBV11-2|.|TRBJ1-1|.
CASSLDWAGDTEAFF
TGTGCCAGCAGCTTAGATTGGGCAGGGGACACTGAAGCTTTCTTT
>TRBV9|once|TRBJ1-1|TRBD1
CASSRDRVSEAFF
TGTGCCAGCAGCCGTGACAGGGTTTCTGAAGCTTTCTTT
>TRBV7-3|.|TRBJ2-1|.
CASSLKSGAPFSYNEQFF
TGTGCCAGCAGCTTAAAGTCGGGGGCCCCATTTTCCTACAATGAGCAGTTCTTC
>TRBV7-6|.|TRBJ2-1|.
CASSRTYNEQFF
TGTGCCAGCAGCCGGACTTACAATGAGCAGTTCTTC
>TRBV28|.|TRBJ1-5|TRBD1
CASTDRADQPQHF
TGTGCCAGCACAGACAGGGCCGATCAGCCCCAGCATTTT
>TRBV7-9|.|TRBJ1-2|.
CASSFDGNYGYTF
TGTGCCAGCAGCTTTGACGGGAACTATGGCTACACCTTC
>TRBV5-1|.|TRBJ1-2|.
CASSLGRTNYGYTF
TGCGCCAGCAGCTTGGGGCGGACTAACTATGGCTACACCTTC
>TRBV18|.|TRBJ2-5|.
CASYLGQNQETQYF
TGTGCCAGCTACCTCGGACAGAACCAAGAGACCCAGTACTTC
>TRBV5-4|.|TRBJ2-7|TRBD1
CASSLGLGQGLNHEQYF
TGTGCCAGCAGCTTGGGGTTGGGACAGGGACTTAACCACGAGCAGTACTTC
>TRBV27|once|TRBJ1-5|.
CASSFQDQPQHF
TGTGCCAGCAGTTTTCAGGATCAGCCCCAGCATTTT
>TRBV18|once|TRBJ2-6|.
CASSAVGGANVLTF
TGTGCCAGCTCAGCCGTTGGTGGGGCCAACGTCCTGACTTTC
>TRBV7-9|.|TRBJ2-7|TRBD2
CASSMGLAGAEQYF
TGTGCCAGCAGCATGGGACTAGCGGGTGCCGAGCAGTACTTC
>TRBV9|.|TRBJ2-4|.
CASSVDLWGNIQYF
TGTGCCAGCAGCGTAGACCTTTGGGGGAACATTCAGTACTTC